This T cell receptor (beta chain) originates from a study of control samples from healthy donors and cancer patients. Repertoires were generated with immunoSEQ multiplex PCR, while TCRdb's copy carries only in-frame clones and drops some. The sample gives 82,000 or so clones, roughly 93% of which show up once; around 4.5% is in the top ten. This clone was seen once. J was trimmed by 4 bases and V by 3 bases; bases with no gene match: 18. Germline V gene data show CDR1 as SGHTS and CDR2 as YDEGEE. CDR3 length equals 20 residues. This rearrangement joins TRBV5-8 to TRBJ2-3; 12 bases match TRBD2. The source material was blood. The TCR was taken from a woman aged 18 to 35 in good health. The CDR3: CASSSPVLPGTSGLADTQYF. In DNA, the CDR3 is TGTGCCAGCAGCTCCCCAGTCTTGCCTGGGACTAGCGGGCTGGCAGATACGCAGTATTTT. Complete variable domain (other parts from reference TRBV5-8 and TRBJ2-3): EAGVTQSPTHLIKTRGQQATLRCSPISGHTSVYWYQQALGLGLQFLLWYDEGEERNRGNFPPRFSGRQFPNYSSELNVNALELEDSALYLCASSSPVLPGTSGLADTQYFGPGTRLTVL.